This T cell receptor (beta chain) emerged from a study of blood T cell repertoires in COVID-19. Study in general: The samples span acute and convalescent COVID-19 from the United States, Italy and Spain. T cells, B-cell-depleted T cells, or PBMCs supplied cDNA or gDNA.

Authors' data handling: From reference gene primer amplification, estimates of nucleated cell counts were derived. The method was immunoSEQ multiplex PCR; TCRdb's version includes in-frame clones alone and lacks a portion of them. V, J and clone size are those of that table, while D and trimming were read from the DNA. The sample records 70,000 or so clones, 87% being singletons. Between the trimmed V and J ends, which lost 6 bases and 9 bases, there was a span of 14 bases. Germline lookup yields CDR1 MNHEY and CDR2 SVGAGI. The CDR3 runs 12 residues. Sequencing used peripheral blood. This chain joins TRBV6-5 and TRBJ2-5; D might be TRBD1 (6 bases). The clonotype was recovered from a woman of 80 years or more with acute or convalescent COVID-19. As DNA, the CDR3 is TGTGCCAGCAGCCTTTGGGGGCAGGCCCAGTACTTC. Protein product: CASSLWGQAQYF.